A selection of T cell receptor beta chains follows, all from one sample in a study of cytomegalovirus exposure and HLA in healthy donors. Clones were read by immunoSEQ multiplex PCR, and TCRdb kept only the in-frame ones, dropping some. This table lists 40,000 to 60,000 clones. The sequenced material came from PBMCs. These receptors were collected from a male donor in good health and CMV-seropositive. The CDR3 runs from the conserved cysteine through the conserved F or W. D genes are given only for firm matches. Expanded clones get a size class; other rows say once, few or many, or leave the size out.

v_gene	abundance	d_gene	len	j_gene	CDR3aa	CDR3nt
TRBV23-1	.	.	16	TRBJ2-6	CASSQSSGAGANVLTF	TGCGCCAGCAGTCAATCATCCGGAGCTGGGGCCAACGTCCTGACTTTC
TRBV7-2	.	TRBD1	15	TRBJ1-2	CASSLFRTGAGGYTF	TGTGCCAGCAGCTTATTTAGGACAGGGGCGGGTGGCTACACCTTC
TRBV4-3	.	.	15	TRBJ2-7	CASSQVLWTGYEQYF	TGCGCCAGCAGCCAAGTTCTTTGGACTGGGTACGAGCAGTACTTC
TRBV6-1	.	.	13	TRBJ1-6	CASPTENNSPLHF	TGTGCCAGCCCCACGGAGAATAATTCACCCCTCCACTTT
TRBV5-4	.	.	13	TRBJ2-2	CASSLADTGKLFF	TGTGCCAGCAGCTTGGCCGACACCGGGAAGCTGTTTTTT
TRBV5-1	.	TRBD2	15	TRBJ2-1	CASSPAGEGYNEQFF	TGCGCCAGCAGCCCGGCGGGGGAGGGCTACAATGAGCAGTTCTTC
TRBV11-2	.	TRBD2	16	TRBJ2-7	CASSSFVGGSSYEQYF	TGTGCCAGCAGCTCTTTTGTTGGCGGGAGCTCCTACGAGCAGTACTTC
TRBV2	.	.	15	TRBJ1-6	CASSTGLRAGSPLHF	TGTGCCAGCAGTACGGGACTCAGGGCGGGCTCACCCCTCCACTTT
TRBV11-1	.	TRBD2	17	TRBJ2-1	CASSLDHLAGGYNEQFF	TGTGCCAGCAGCTTAGATCATCTAGCGGGGGGTTACAATGAGCAGTTCTTC
TRBV28	.	.	13	TRBJ2-3	CASTRLGSDTQYF	TGTGCCAGCACCCGACTAGGGTCGGATACGCAGTATTTT
TRBV6-6	.	.	14	TRBJ2-7	CASSYSDRDYEQYF	TGTGCCAGCAGTTACTCGGACCGGGACTACGAGCAGTACTTC
TRBV6-5	.	.	16	TRBJ1-6	CASSYLIGDYGKPLHF	TGTGCCAGCAGTTACCTCATCGGGGATTACGGGAAACCCCTCCACTTT
TRBV6-1	.	TRBD2	15	TRBJ2-5	CASSETSGGKETQYF	TGTGCCAGCAGTGAGACTAGCGGGGGGAAAGAGACCCAGTACTTC
TRBV15	.	TRBD1	16	TRBJ1-4	CATSRSTGEYIEKLFF	TGTGCCACCAGCAGATCCACAGGGGAATACATTGAAAAACTGTTTTTT
TRBV25-1	.	TRBD1	16	TRBJ2-7	CASSPATGSSSYEQYF	TGTGCCAGCAGCCCGGCGACAGGGTCGAGCTCCTACGAGCAGTACTTC
TRBV6-1	.	.	15	TRBJ2-7	CASSERGGRVHEQYF	TGTGCCAGCAGTGAAAGGGGGGGCAGGGTCCACGAGCAGTACTTC
TRBV21-1	.	.	13	TRBJ2-7	CASSLQVYYEQYF	TGTGCCAGCAGCCTACAGGTGTACTACGAGCAGTACTTC
TRBV7-6	medium-sized	.	14	TRBJ1-3	CASSEYQSGNTIYF	TGTGCCAGCAGCGAGTACCAAAGCGGAAACACCATATATTTT
TRBV9	.	TRBD2	15	TRBJ2-7	CASSASGGSNYEQYF	TGTGCCAGCAGCGCCAGCGGGGGGTCTAACTACGAGCAGTACTTC
TRBV6-6	.	TRBD2	15	TRBJ2-3	CASSKTSPFTDTQYF	TGTGCCAGCAGTAAGACTAGCCCTTTCACAGATACGCAGTATTTT
TRBV5-1	.	.	15	TRBJ2-2	CASSRPEDGTGELFF	TGCGCCAGCAGCCGGCCGGAGGACGGCACCGGGGAGCTGTTTTTT
TRBV4-1	.	.	15	TRBJ2-1	CASSRGVGPYNEQFF	TGCGCCAGCAGCCGCGGGGTCGGCCCCTACAATGAGCAGTTCTTC
TRBV5-5	.	TRBD1	14	TRBJ2-4	CASSLRGGEDIQYF	TGTGCCAGCAGCTTGCGAGGGGGCGAAGACATTCAGTACTTC
TRBV15	.	TRBD1	15	TRBJ1-5	CATSGDRGSWQPQHF	TGTGCCACCAGTGGGGACAGGGGAAGTTGGCAGCCCCAGCATTTT
TRBV7-2	.	TRBD2	16	TRBJ2-1	CASSWTSGGLYNEQFF	TGTGCCAGCAGCTGGACTAGCGGGGGCCTATACAATGAGCAGTTCTTC
TRBV21-1	.	.	16	TRBJ1-2	CASSKASGGTNYGYTF	TGTGCCAGCAGCAAAGCCTCAGGGGGCACTAACTATGGCTACACCTTC
TRBV6-6	.	.	13	TRBJ2-5	CASSPDRRETQYF	TGTGCCAGCAGTCCAGATAGGCGGGAGACCCAGTACTTC